This TCR beta chain was obtained from a study of patients and donors after allogeneic stem cell transplantation. A few counts support this clonotype. TCRdb redid the calling of the RT-PCR reads with MiXCR, one entry per CDR3 protein. The profile shows 2,500 to 3,500 distinct CDR3 sequences, about 5% of them singletons. The CDR3 covers 14 residues. CDR1 is MRHNA, CDR2 SNTAGT, per germline. Trimming shortened V by 8 bases and J by 7 bases, and 18 bases separated the two germline ends. The gene calls are TRBV6-4 and TRBJ1-5; D remains unclear. The TCR originated in a human donor who was either an allogeneic HSCT recipient or a stem cell or donor lymphocyte infusion donor (not recorded which). It is not recorded whose cells these are; they may come from a transplant donor. The sequenced material came from blood, either unsorted or a sorted T cell fraction (not recorded which). As DNA, the CDR3 is TGTGCCAGCGAGGGCCGAAGGTCAGCCCAGCCCCAGCATTTT. Amino acid sequence: CASEGRRSAQPQHF.